This T cell receptor (beta chain) was identified during a study of shared clonotypes between healthy human individuals. Germline V gene sequence: CDR1 MDHEN, CDR2 SYDVKM. The trim removed 4 bases at V and 3 bases at J, leaving 11 bases unmatched. This CDR3 has 16 amino acids. The sample holds one count of this clone. Terminally differentiated effector memory CD45RA+ cells were excluded by CCR7 positive selection of CD45RO-negative cells. The repertoire was sequenced with immunoSEQ multiplex PCR; TCRdb's copy has only in-frame clones and lacks some. The sample includes about 2.1 million clones, about 94% of them seen just once.

The chain combines TRBV28 with TRBJ1-2; TRBD1 aligns across 7 bases. This receptor was obtained from a man aged 18 to 35 in good health. Some clones in this sample may be carry-over from other donors' samples. The material sequenced was naive CD8+ T cells from PBMCs. The CDR3 region is CASSSHRTGLHYGYTF. The CDR3 DNA follows: TGTGCCAGCAGTTCACATCGGACAGGCCTCCACTATGGCTACACCTTC.